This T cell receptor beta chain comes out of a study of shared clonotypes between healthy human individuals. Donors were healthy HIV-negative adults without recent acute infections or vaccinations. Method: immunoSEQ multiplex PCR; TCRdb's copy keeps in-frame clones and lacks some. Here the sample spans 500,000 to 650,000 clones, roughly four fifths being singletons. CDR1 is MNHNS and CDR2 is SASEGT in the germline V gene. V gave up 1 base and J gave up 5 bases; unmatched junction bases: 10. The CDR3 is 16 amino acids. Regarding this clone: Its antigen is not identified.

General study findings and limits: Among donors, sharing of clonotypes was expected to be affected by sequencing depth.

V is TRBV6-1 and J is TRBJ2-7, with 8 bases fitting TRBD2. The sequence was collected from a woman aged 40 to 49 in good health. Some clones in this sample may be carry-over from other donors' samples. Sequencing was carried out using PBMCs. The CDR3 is CASSEVGGGISDEQYF. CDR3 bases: TGTGCCAGCAGTGAAGTAGGCGGGGGGATCAGTGACGAGCAGTACTTC.